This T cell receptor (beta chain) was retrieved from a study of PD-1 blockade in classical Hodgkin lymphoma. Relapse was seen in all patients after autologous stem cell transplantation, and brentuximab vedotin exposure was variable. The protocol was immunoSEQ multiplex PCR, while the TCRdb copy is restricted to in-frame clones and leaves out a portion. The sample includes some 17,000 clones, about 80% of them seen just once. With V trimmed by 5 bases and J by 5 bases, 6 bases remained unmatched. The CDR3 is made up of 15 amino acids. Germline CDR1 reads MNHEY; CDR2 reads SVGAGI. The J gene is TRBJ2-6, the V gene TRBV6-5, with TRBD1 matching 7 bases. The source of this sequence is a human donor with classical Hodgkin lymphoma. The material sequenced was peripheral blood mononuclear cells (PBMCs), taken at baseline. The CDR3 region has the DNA TGTGCCAGCAGTCTCACAGGGGATTGGGCCAACGTCCTGACTTTC. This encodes CASSLTGDWANVLTF.